Listed below are T cell receptor beta chains from one sample, sequenced in a study of T cells in Graves' hyperthyroidism and ophthalmopathy. TCRdb re-called the multiplex PCR reads with MiXCR, one entry per CDR3 protein. Of approximately 610,000 distinct CDR3 sequences in the sample, roughly 14% are singletons; the top ten hold around 4.5%. The sequenced sample was blood. These TCRs come from a woman in her forties with Graves' ophthalmopathy. Each CDR3 is given with its conserved first and last residue. A D gene is named only where the DNA matches it firmly. Some rows mark clone size as missing; the rest say once, few, many or name a class of expanded clone.

clone_size	v_call	j_call	d_call	cdr3_nt	cdr3_aa
many	TRBV12-3/TRBV12-4	TRBJ2-7	TRBD1	TGTGCCAGCAGTATAAGGGACAGGGCCTACGAGCAGTACTTC	CASSIRDRAYEQYF
many	TRBV15	TRBJ1-4	TRBD1	TGTGCCACCAGCTCTAGGTTGGGGACAGGGGATGAAAAACTGTTTTTT	CATSSRLGTGDEKLFF
many	TRBV19	TRBJ2-7	.	TGTGCCAGTAGTATCTCCTCAGGGACAACCGCGCCCTACGAGCAGTACTTC	CASSISSGTTAPYEQYF
few	TRBV6-2/TRBV6-3	TRBJ1-5	.	TGTGCCAGCAGTTACACGACGTACAGAACCCTGCATAGCAATCAGCCCCAGCATTTT	CASSYTTYRTLHSNQPQHF
many	TRBV2	TRBJ2-5	TRBD2	TGTGCCAGCAGTGAAGTCGCTAGCGGACAAGAGACCCAGTACTTC	CASSEVASGQETQYF
many	TRBV30	TRBJ1-1	.	TGTGCCTGGAGTGCCGACCCCCTGAACACTGAAGCTTTCTTT	CAWSADPLNTEAFF
many	TRBV28	TRBJ2-7	.	TGTGCCAGCAAGTGGGTAGGGGGGATCTCCTACGAGCAGTACTTC	CASKWVGGISYEQYF
few	TRBV4-1	TRBJ2-7	TRBD1	TGCGCCAGCAGCCAACATTCCCCACTAGGGGACAGGGACGACTACGAGCAGTACTTC	CASSQHSPLGDRDDYEQYF
many	TRBV6-2/TRBV6-3	TRBJ2-7	.	TGTGCCAGCACCAAAAGTCCCGGACCCAACGACGAGCAGTACTTC	CASTKSPGPNDEQYF
few	TRBV30	TRBJ1-5	.	TGTGCCTGGAGTGCCGGGGACGAGAGGCCCCAGCATTTT	CAWSAGDERPQHF
many	TRBV11-2	TRBJ1-2	.	TGTGCCAGCAGCTTTAGTGGGTATGGCTACACCTTC	CASSFSGYGYTF
many	TRBV5-1	TRBJ2-7	.	TGCGCCAGCAGCCCTTCGACAGGAGCGACCTACGAGCAGTACTTC	CASSPSTGATYEQYF
many	TRBV10-3	TRBJ1-1	TRBD1	TGTGCCATCAGTGAAGAGGACAGGGAGGCTTTCTTT	CAISEEDREAFF
many	TRBV5-4	TRBJ2-7	.	TGTGCCAGCAGCTTCGACCCCCTGAACGAGCAGTACTTC	CASSFDPLNEQYF
.	TRBV28	TRBJ1-2	TRBD1	TGTGCCAGCAGTCCTGGACAGGGGGCAGTCGGCTACACCTTC	CASSPGQGAVGYTF
many	TRBV4-2	TRBJ2-7	TRBD1	TGTGCCAGCAGCCAAGATGAACCGGGACAGGGGTACGAGCAGTACTTC	CASSQDEPGQGYEQYF
.	TRBV4-2	TRBJ2-7	.	TGTGCCAGCAGCCCAAAAAACGGCCCCATCCTTTACGAGCAGTACTTC	CASSPKNGPILYEQYF
many	TRBV15	TRBJ2-4	.	TGTGCCACCAGCAGAGGTGGGGGAGGAAACATTCAGTACTTC	CATSRGGGGNIQYF
.	TRBV20-1	TRBJ2-2	.	TGCAGTGCTAGACGCTGGACTTTTAACACCGGGGAGCTGTTTTTT	CSARRWTFNTGELFF
.	TRBV7-8	TRBJ2-4	.	TGTGCCAGCAGCTTAGTCGGACCGGGAGTTACAAACATTCAGTACTTC	CASSLVGPGVTNIQYF
many	TRBV12-3/TRBV12-4	TRBJ2-7	.	TGTGCCAGCAGTTTTTACGGGGGTTACGAGCAGTACTTC	CASSFYGGYEQYF
many	TRBV12-3/TRBV12-4	TRBJ2-2	.	TGTGCCAGCAGTTCATGGACTTCCCGGGGTAGCGGGGAGCTGTTTTTT	CASSSWTSRGSGELFF
.	TRBV29-1	TRBJ2-7	.	TGCAGCGTCGAAGTTGTACAAGGGGGCGAGCAGTACTTC	CSVEVVQGGEQYF
.	TRBV29-1	TRBJ1-1	.	TGCAGCGTTGAAGCAGTACAATGGGGGGTCACTGAAGCTTTCTTT	CSVEAVQWGVTEAFF
few	TRBV7-2	TRBJ1-3	.	TGTGCCAGCAGCTTAAACAGGGAAAACACCATATATTTT	CASSLNRENTIYF
.	TRBV24-1	TRBJ1-2	TRBD1	TGTGCCACCAGTGGTTGGACAGGGCTGGACTATGGCTACACCTTC	CATSGWTGLDYGYTF
.	TRBV28	TRBJ1-2	TRBD1	TGTGCCAGCAGCGATACAGGGGAGCGGTATGGCTACACCTTC	CASSDTGERYGYTF
many	TRBV6-1	TRBJ2-5	TRBD1	TGTGCCAGCAGTCTCGCCGGGACAGCAAAAGAGACCCAGTACTTC	CASSLAGTAKETQYF
.	TRBV5-4	TRBJ2-5	TRBD2	TGTGCCAGCAGAGAATCTAGCGGGAGGCGAGAGACCCAGTACTTC	CASRESSGRRETQYF
many	TRBV6-9	TRBJ1-2	.	TGTGCCAGCAGTTATGATAATAACTATGGCTACACCTTC	CASSYDNNYGYTF
few	TRBV13	TRBJ1-1	.	TGTGCCAGCAGCTCCCAGACGGCCACTGAAGCTTTCTTT	CASSSQTATEAFF
.	TRBV29-1	TRBJ2-7	TRBD2	TGCAGCGTTGAGTTAAGGGGCAGGGAGGGGTACGAGCAGTACTTC	CSVELRGREGYEQYF
many	TRBV6-5	TRBJ2-5	TRBD1	TGTGCCAGCAGTAACGGACAGGCGGAGACCCAGTACTTC	CASSNGQAETQYF
many	TRBV6-1	TRBJ1-2	TRBD1	TGTGCCAGCAGCCCGACAGGGGGTCATGTTTATGGCTACACCTTC	CASSPTGGHVYGYTF
many	TRBV28	TRBJ2-5	.	TGTGCCAGCAGTTTAGAAGTCGGCAGTATGGAGACCCAGTACTTC	CASSLEVGSMETQYF
many	TRBV12-3/TRBV12-4	TRBJ1-1	.	TGTGCCAGCAGTTTAGCAAACCGGGGGGACACTGAAGCTTTCTTT	CASSLANRGDTEAFF